A single sample gave rise to the 4 T cell receptor beta chains below, sequenced in a study of beta chain features in type 1 diabetes. The study reverse transcribed the entire isolated RNA, so it sequenced expressed TCRB transcripts. Sequencing was performed with immunoSEQ multiplex PCR; in TCRdb, only in-frame clones are kept and a portion is missing. This sample has a few hundred thousand clones, with roughly 16% found just once. The sequenced material came from naive CD4+ T cells from blood. All receptors come from a woman under 30 in good health.

The rearrangement uses TRBV29-1 and TRBJ2-3, with D possibly matching TRBD1 (5 bases). Germline CDR1 SQVTM, CDR2 ANQGSEA. This CDR3 contains 13 residues. V lost 3 bases and J lost 0, with 7 bases in between. Here the CDR3 reads CSVEQGSTDTQYF. CDR3 in DNA: TGCAGCGTTGAGCAGGGAAGCACAGATACGCAGTATTTT.

The sample holds a few counts of this clone. V is TRBV23-1 and J is TRBJ1-2, with D possibly being TRBD1 (5 bases). TRBV23-1 is an ORF, and what it does is uncertain. The CDR3 totals 15 residues. Trimming cost V 3 bases and J 4 bases, with 15 bases left between them. CDR3 in DNA: TGCGCCAGCAGTCACTTACCTCCAGGGCTCTATGGCTACACCTTC. This encodes CASSHLPPGLYGYTF.

This clone turned up a few times. This chain links TRBV5-1 with TRBJ2-3, with 8 bases identical to TRBD1. J gave up 2 bases and V 1 base, and 6 bases lay outside the gene matches. This CDR3 is built from 16 residues. The germline V gene encodes CDR1 SGHRS and CDR2 YFSETQ. In DNA form, the CDR3 reads TGCGCCAGCAGCTTGTGGACAGGGAGTTCCACAGATACGCAGTATTTT. Its translation: CASSLWTGSSTDTQYF.

This clone was picked up a small number of times. This chain joins TRBV6-6 and TRBJ2-7; 8 bases map to TRBD2. CDR3 length: 14 amino acids. Trimming cost V 5 bases and J 8 bases; bases outside gene matches: 11. CDR1 is MNHNY and CDR2 is SVGAGI in the germline V gene (reference sequence). The DNA for the CDR3 is TGTGCCAGCAGTCCGGACTGGCGGGGGGCTAAGCAGTACTTC. Translated: CASSPDWRGAKQYF.